The rows below give T cell receptor beta chains drawn from one sample of a study of T cell responses to AZD1222 COVID-19 vaccine. Profiled with immunoSEQ multiplex PCR; TCRdb holds only in-frame clones, not every one. The sample carries about 130,000 clones, roughly 89% recorded once. Sequenced material: peripheral blood, taken on day 0 of AZD1222 vaccination. The receptors come from an adult in good health. Each CDR3 is given with its conserved first and last residue. Fields, in order: J gene, V gene, clone size, D gene, CDR3 protein, CDR3 DNA. A D gene is named only where the DNA matches it firmly. The size field is filled for only some rows; it gives once, few, many or a size class.

j_gene: TRBJ1-1
v_gene: TRBV27
abundance: NA
d_gene: NA
CDR3aa: CASTGGAEAFF
CDR3nt: TGTGCCAGCACCGGGGGGGCTGAAGCTTTCTTT

j_gene: TRBJ1-5
v_gene: TRBV3-1/TRBV3-2
abundance: NA
d_gene: NA
CDR3aa: CASSQGESQPQHF
CDR3nt: TGTGCCAGCAGCCAGGGAGAAAGTCAGCCCCAGCATTTT

j_gene: TRBJ1-1
v_gene: TRBV15
abundance: NA
d_gene: NA
CDR3aa: CATSRDRKLEAFF
CDR3nt: TGTGCCACCAGCAGAGACCGGAAGCTTGAAGCTTTCTTT

j_gene: TRBJ1-1
v_gene: TRBV11-3
abundance: NA
d_gene: NA
CDR3aa: CASSPGTRNTEAFF
CDR3nt: TGTGCCAGCAGCCCCGGGACAAGGAACACTGAAGCTTTCTTT

j_gene: TRBJ2-1
v_gene: TRBV2
abundance: NA
d_gene: NA
CDR3aa: CASAGRGTDNEQFF
CDR3nt: TGTGCCAGCGCGGGGCGGGGGACAGACAATGAGCAGTTCTTC

j_gene: TRBJ1-1
v_gene: TRBV6-5
abundance: NA
d_gene: NA
CDR3aa: CAISKQGDTEAFF
CDR3nt: TGTGCCATTTCGAAACAGGGTGACACTGAAGCTTTCTTT

j_gene: TRBJ2-7
v_gene: TRBV6-5
abundance: NA
d_gene: NA
CDR3aa: CASSYRQDYEQYF
CDR3nt: TGTGCCAGCAGTTACCGACAGGACTACGAGCAGTACTTC

j_gene: TRBJ2-7
v_gene: TRBV7-6
abundance: NA
d_gene: NA
CDR3aa: CASSSNPAAGGGYEQYF
CDR3nt: TGTGCCAGCAGCTCCAACCCCGCGGCAGGGGGAGGCTACGAGCAGTACTTC

j_gene: TRBJ1-2
v_gene: TRBV25-1
abundance: NA
d_gene: NA
CDR3aa: CASSELGGEGYGYTF
CDR3nt: TGTGCCAGCAGTGAATTGGGGGGTGAGGGCTATGGCTACACCTTC

j_gene: TRBJ1-2
v_gene: TRBV10-3
abundance: NA
d_gene: NA
CDR3aa: CAISVWQEDGYTF
CDR3nt: TGTGCCATCAGTGTCTGGCAGGAAGATGGCTACACCTTC

j_gene: TRBJ1-2
v_gene: TRBV5-6
abundance: NA
d_gene: TRBD1
CDR3aa: CASSIGTYRGSYTF
CDR3nt: TGTGCCAGCAGCATAGGGACCTACAGGGGAAGCTACACCTTC

j_gene: TRBJ1-2
v_gene: TRBV6-2/TRBV6-3
abundance: once
d_gene: NA
CDR3aa: CASSYSTQTGGYTF
CDR3nt: TGTGCCAGCAGTTACTCGACGCAGACAGGTGGCTACACCTTC

j_gene: TRBJ1-2
v_gene: TRBV28
abundance: NA
d_gene: NA
CDR3aa: CASSFGGGANYGYTF
CDR3nt: TGTGCCAGCAGTTTCGGGGGGGGAGCTAACTATGGCTACACCTTC

j_gene: TRBJ1-2
v_gene: TRBV30
abundance: NA
d_gene: NA
CDR3aa: CAWSGQNYGYTF
CDR3nt: TGTGCCTGGAGTGGGCAGAACTATGGCTACACCTTC

j_gene: TRBJ1-2
v_gene: TRBV30
abundance: few
d_gene: NA
CDR3aa: CAWSRTFGYTF
CDR3nt: TGTGCCTGGAGCCGTACATTTGGCTACACCTTC

j_gene: TRBJ1-2
v_gene: TRBV25-1
abundance: NA
d_gene: NA
CDR3aa: CASSESRHYGYTF
CDR3nt: TGTGCCAGCAGTGAATCCCGCCACTATGGCTACACCTTC

j_gene: TRBJ1-1
v_gene: TRBV27
abundance: few
d_gene: NA
CDR3aa: CASSSMKRITEAFF
CDR3nt: TGTGCCAGCAGTTCCATGAAACGGATCACTGAAGCTTTCTTT

j_gene: TRBJ1-2
v_gene: TRBV20-1
abundance: NA
d_gene: NA
CDR3aa: CSAPLIRGYTF
CDR3nt: TGCAGTGCCCCCTTAATTCGAGGCTACACCTTC

j_gene: TRBJ1-1
v_gene: TRBV13
abundance: NA
d_gene: NA
CDR3aa: CASSSGRDHEAFF
CDR3nt: TGTGCCAGCAGCTCCGGTAGGGACCATGAAGCTTTCTTT

j_gene: TRBJ1-2
v_gene: TRBV7-9
abundance: NA
d_gene: NA
CDR3aa: CASSLLSRVSGYTF
CDR3nt: TGTGCCAGCAGCTTACTTTCCCGGGTTAGTGGCTACACCTTC

j_gene: TRBJ2-5
v_gene: TRBV6-2/TRBV6-3
abundance: NA
d_gene: NA
CDR3aa: CASSQTELQETQYF
CDR3nt: TGTGCCAGCAGTCAAACGGAGTTACAAGAGACCCAGTACTTC